The present TCR beta chain was sequenced within a study of cytomegalovirus exposure and HLA in healthy donors. Study-wide background: Researchers previously reported finding roughly 120 million unique TCR beta sequences from some 180 million T cells.

The PCR had 60 Vbeta and 13 Jbeta primers. Repertoires were generated with immunoSEQ multiplex PCR, while TCRdb's copy carries only in-frame clones and drops some. The table records about 120,000 clones, roughly four fifths of them present only once. V gave up 10 bases and J gave up 1 base, with 13 bases separating them. CDR1 and CDR2 (germline): SGHAT, FQNNGV. The CDR3 consists of 14 residues. The material sequenced was PBMCs. The receptor was derived from a man aged 40-55 years in good health and CMV-seronegative. The gene calls are TRBV11-2 and TRBJ2-2; tentatively, D is TRBD2 (6 bases). DNA for the CDR3: TGTGCCACCTCAGAGCGGGTGAACACCGGGGAGCTGTTTTTT. The encoded protein is CATSERVNTGELFF.